These T cell receptor beta chains were read from a single sample in a study of monozygotic twins with inflammatory bowel disease. TCRdb re-called the 5' RACE reads and shows each CDR3 protein once, DNA omitted. This specimen shows under 200,000 distinct CDR3 sequences; the ten leading clones hold 2.4%. The sequencing sample was made of blood. Source of these receptors: a human donor with ulcerative colitis or Crohn's disease, or a healthy co-twin of an affected twin (not recorded which). CDR3s include the opening cysteine and the closing phenylalanine or tryptophan.

v_gene,j_gene,CDR3aa
TRBV20-1,TRBJ2-2,CSARVAPGQGNTGELFF
TRBV20-1,TRBJ2-1,CSARGTSGYNEQFF
TRBV6-1,TRBJ2-7,CASRLRPAYEQYF
TRBV12-5,TRBJ2-1,CASGLVLRGPGHEQFF
TRBV5-1,TRBJ2-5,CASSLGISGAETQYF
TRBV10-3,TRBJ2-3,CAISVGTDPTDTQYF
TRBV7-2,TRBJ2-1,CASSSGISYQFF
TRBV7-9,TRBJ2-7,CASSLIFRDRAYEQYF
TRBV19,TRBJ2-2,CASSLTGTNTGELFF
TRBV13,TRBJ1-1,CASSYGTGAEAFF
TRBV27,TRBJ2-3,CASSPTGDTQYF
TRBV28,TRBJ2-2,CASSSELAGGNTGELFF
TRBV7-2,TRBJ2-5,CASSPQGGEETQYF
TRBV5-1,TRBJ1-3,CASSVRTGNTIYF
TRBV5-5,TRBJ2-3,CASSFPTASGRDTQYF
TRBV6-1,TRBJ2-5,CASSESRGTETQYF
TRBV30,TRBJ1-2,CAWSVRTLSNYGYTF
TRBV28,TRBJ2-2,CASRGGLAGEGELFF
TRBV20-1,TRBJ2-7,CSARTWTALSSYEQYF
TRBV4-1,TRBJ2-1,CASRAGLAGNNEQFF
TRBV28,TRBJ2-1,CASSRSVYNEQFF
TRBV3-1,TRBJ2-1,CASSQDFLGDPLQFF
TRBV28,TRBJ1-1,CASSLPLVGWTEAFF
TRBV6-5,TRBJ1-4,CASSSEGLNPTNEKLFF
TRBV7-2,TRBJ2-4,CASSLDAAGSRAKNIQYF
TRBV5-4,TRBJ1-2,CASSLEGRNYGYTF
TRBV5-1,TRBJ2-7,CASSPRGSYEQYF
TRBV29-1,TRBJ2-1,CSVEDRGGLFNEQFF
TRBV7-9,TRBJ2-1,CASSFPQTGGVYEQFF
TRBV29-1,TRBJ1-5,CSVRTAGKPQHF
TRBV3-1,TRBJ2-5,CASSQGLAGGQETQYF
TRBV20-1,TRBJ1-6,CSAINQDRAYNSPLHF
TRBV27,TRBJ2-3,CASSFLSPGDFGDTQYF
TRBV7-2,TRBJ2-5,CASSLTRGKETQYF
TRBV7-6,TRBJ2-5,CASSLMGDEETQYF
TRBV4-2,TRBJ1-1,CASSQEVGLNTEAFF